The 10 T cell receptor beta chains presented below share a single source sample, sequenced in a study of blood T cell repertoires in COVID-19. Using immunoSEQ multiplex PCR, the repertoire was profiled, and TCRdb retains in-frame clones only, with some absent. There are some 380,000 clones in the sample; about 90% occur only once, and 1% to 1.5% lies in the top ten. The sequencing input was PBMCs or T cells enriched from blood (not recorded which). These receptors originate from a man aged 25-45 years who had recovered from COVID-19.

The CDR3 protein is CASVRDIDYGYTF. As DNA, the CDR3 is TGTGCTAGTGTCAGGGACATAGACTATGGCTACACCTTC. The chain is built from TRBV12-5 and TRBJ1-2, with a possible D match to TRBD1 (6 bases). This CDR3 is built from 13 residues. V lost 7 bases, J lost 3 bases, and 12 bases lay in between. Germline CDR1 LGHNT, CDR2 FRNRAP. Full variable domain (missing parts from reference TRBV12-5 and TRBJ1-2): DARVTQTPRHKVTEMGQEVTMRCQPILGHNTVFWYRQTMMQGLELLAYFRNRAPLDDSGMPKDRFSAEMPDATLATLKIQPSEPRDSAVYFCASVRDIDYGYTFGSGTRLTVV.

This clone turned up a few times. The V call is TRBV30, the J call TRBJ1-6; D remains ambiguous. V was trimmed by 4 bases and J by 7 bases, leaving 11 bases between them. The germline gives CDR1 GTSNPN, CDR2 SVGIG (reference sequence). The CDR3 consists of 13 residues. The CDR3, as DNA: TGTGCCTGGAATTTTGAGAGAAATTCACCCCTCCACTTT. Protein sequence: CAWNFERNSPLHF. Full variable domain (missing parts from reference TRBV30 and TRBJ1-6): SQTIHQWPATLVQPVGSPLSLECTVEGTSNPNLYWYRQAAGRGLQLLFYSVGIGQISSEVPQNLSASRPQDRQFILSSKKLLLSDSGFYLCAWNFERNSPLHFGNGTRLTVT.

This clone occurred once. The chain has TRBV6-5 and TRBJ2-1, with TRBD1 identical over 7 bases. With V trimmed by 2 bases and J by 3 bases, 4 bases remained unmatched. This CDR3 has 15 residues. Germline CDR1 and CDR2: MNHEY and SVGAGI. CDR3 protein: CASSYEGDSYNEQFF. CDR3 DNA: TGTGCCAGCAGTTACGAGGGGGACAGCTACAATGAGCAGTTCTTC.

J is TRBJ2-1 and V is TRBV10-3, with 7 bases that match TRBD2. The CDR3 runs 15 residues. V lost 5 bases and J lost 7; bases outside the gene matches: 11. CDR1 and CDR2 (germline): ENHRY, SYGVKD. The CDR3 region is CAISPGGGIGNEQFF. The CDR3 bases are TGTGCCATCAGTCCCGGGGGAGGGATAGGAAATGAGCAGTTCTTC.

Concerning this clone itself: This sample includes further DNA sequences coding for the same CDR3. CDR3 sequence reads: CATSRAGGNQPQHF. The CDR3 region has the DNA TGTGCCACCAGCAGAGCAGGGGGAAATCAGCCCCAGCATTTT. The chain links TRBV15 to TRBJ1-5; TRBD1 aligns across 7 bases. Looked up from germline, CDR1 is LNHNV and CDR2 is YYDKDF (reference sequence). V was pared by 1 base and J by 4 bases, with 1 base of the junction left unmatched. CDR3 size: 14 residues.

This chain connects TRBV18 to TRBJ1-1; D is undetermined. The length of the CDR3 is 15 residues. The V end was cut by 3 bases, the J end by 0 bases, with 11 bases between. CDR1 and CDR2 from the germline V gene are KGHSH and LQKENI. CDR3 DNA: TGTGCCAGCTCACCGGTCCCGGGGTTGAACACTGAAGCTTTCTTT. Translation gives CASSPVPGLNTEAFF.

The chain recombines TRBV7-9 with TRBJ1-1; 8 positions match TRBD1. V was pared by 5 bases and J by 1 base, with 3 bases of the junction left unmatched. Looked up from germline, CDR1 is SEHNR and CDR2 is FQNEAQ (reference sequence). The length of the CDR3 is 14 residues. CDR3 sequence: CASSPTGANTEAFF. In nucleotides, the CDR3 is TGTGCCAGCAGCCCGACAGGGGCGAACACTGAAGCTTTCTTT.

This clone was picked up a small number of times. This rearrangement joins TRBV5-1 to TRBJ1-3, with D possibly TRBD1 on 5 matching bases. This CDR3 contains 15 residues. V was pared by 4 bases and J by 6 bases, with 17 bases between. Germline-derived CDR1 and CDR2 are SGHRS and YFSETQ. The CDR3 sequence is CASSRDSPWENTIYF. The CDR3 DNA sequence: TGCGCCAGCAGCAGGGACTCTCCATGGGAAAACACCATATATTTT.

V is TRBV3-1 (or the pseudogene TRBV3-2) and J is TRBJ1-1; D not resolved. V dropped 6 bases and J dropped 7 bases, with 18 bases sitting between them. Germline V gene data show CDR1 as LGHDT and CDR2 as YNNKEL (reference sequence). The CDR3 runs to 14 residues. The CDR3 spells CASRAGFLGDEAFF. The DNA of the CDR3 is TGTGCCAGCAGGGCCGGGTTCCTCGGGGATGAAGCTTTCTTT.

The chain uses TRBV5-1 and TRBJ1-4; D uncertain. Trimming took off 4 bases at V and 4 bases at J, with 17 bases between the two ends. Germline V lookup: CDR1 SGHRS, CDR2 YFSETQ. The CDR3 has 16 amino acids. For the CDR3, the DNA is TGCGCCAGCAGCCCACAAGGAACGGGAAATAATGAAAAACTGTTTTTT. Amino acids: CASSPQGTGNNEKLFF.